Sequencing of this T cell receptor (beta chain) was carried out in a study of shared clonotypes between healthy human individuals. The protocol was immunoSEQ multiplex PCR, while the TCRdb copy is restricted to in-frame clones and leaves out a portion. The sample lists about 800,000 clones, around 96% occurring once. This CDR3 contains 13 residues. Germline V CDR1 and CDR2: SQVTM, ANQGSEA. V lost 6 bases to trimming and J lost 0 bases; unmatched junction nucleotides: 2. As for this clone: This sample also contains other DNA sequences that code for the same CDR3.

The naive CD8 subset, CD45RO-negative cells positively selected for CCR7, excluded terminally differentiated effector memory CD45RA+ cells. The receptor comes from a man aged 25 to 45 in good health. J is TRBJ2-1 and V is TRBV29-1; 7 nucleotides agree with TRBD2. The specimen sequenced was naive CD8+ T cells sorted from blood. The CDR3 DNA is TGCAGCGTCACGGGGGGCTCCTACAATGAGCAGTTCTTC. Protein product: CSVTGGSYNEQFF.